A selection of T cell receptor beta chains follows, all from one sample in a study of regulatory T cells in long-lasting Graves disease. TCRdb called the multiplex PCR reads again in MiXCR, with one record for every CDR3 protein. The sample has 300,000 to 400,000 distinct CDR3 sequences; about 16% are singletons. The sequenced sample was peripheral blood mononuclear cells (PBMCs), obtained at new diagnosis, from a patient treated with antithyroid drugs. Receptors were obtained from a female donor with Graves disease. CDR3s include the opening cysteine and the closing phenylalanine or tryptophan. A D gene is named only where the DNA matches it firmly. Not every row has a clone size; where given, it reads once, few, many or a size class.

j_call	v_call	d_call	clone_size	cdr3_nt	cdr3_aa
TRBJ2-7	TRBV19	TRBD2	few	TGTGCCAGTAGTCCGGCGGCGGGAGGAAACTCCTACGAGCAGTACTTC	CASSPAAGGNSYEQYF
TRBJ1-2	TRBV7-9	NA	many	TGTGCCATCAACGACCAGGGCGCCTATGGCTACACCTTC	CAINDQGAYGYTF
TRBJ1-4	TRBV12-3/TRBV12-4	NA	many	TGTGCCAGCAGTACATACAGGGTCACTAATGAAAAACTGTTTTTT	CASSTYRVTNEKLFF
TRBJ1-2	TRBV18	NA	NA	TGTGCCAGCTCACCAGACACCTATGGCTACACCTTC	CASSPDTYGYTF
TRBJ2-1	TRBV7-6	TRBD2	many	TGTGCCAGCGGGAAGCGGGGGGGGCATGAGCAGTTCTTC	CASGKRGGHEQFF
TRBJ2-1	TRBV7-2	NA	many	TGTGCCAGCAGCTTATGGCGTACTGAGCAGTTCTTC	CASSLWRTEQFF
TRBJ1-1	TRBV20-1	NA	many	TGCAGTGCTAGGGTGCACGTGGCGGCTGAAGCTTTCTTT	CSARVHVAAEAFF
TRBJ2-1	TRBV27	TRBD2	NA	TGTGCCAGCATGCGGGGACTAGCGGCCAACAATGAGCAGTTCTTC	CASMRGLAANNEQFF
TRBJ2-1	TRBV4-3	TRBD2	many	TGCGCCAGCAGCCAAAACCTAGCGGGAGGAGGCAATGAGCAGTTCTTC	CASSQNLAGGGNEQFF
TRBJ2-1	TRBV5-4	NA	NA	TGTGCCAGCAGCTCCTTCGGGGGCTCCTACAATGAGCAGTTCTTC	CASSSFGGSYNEQFF
TRBJ1-4	TRBV10-2	NA	NA	TGCGCCAGCAGTGAGTACGTCGAGGGAGCAACTAATGAAAAACTGTTTTTT	CASSEYVEGATNEKLFF